This T cell receptor beta chain is drawn from a study of T cell clonality in common variable immunodeficiency. Study-wide findings and caveats: CVID subjects shared fewer TCRbeta clones than healthy controls did. Reportedly, TCR beta sequences from common variable immunodeficiency showed fewer deletions and N-nucleotide insertions.

V lost 2 bases to trimming and J lost 7 bases; unmatched junction nucleotides: 13. The CDR3 extends over 17 amino acids. CDR1 SGHVS and CDR2 FNYEAQ come from the germline V gene. Only in-frame clones appear in the TCRdb table, and some are missing; sequencing was by immunoSEQ multiplex PCR. The table records 50,000 to 60,000 clones without singletons, the ten largest covering approximately 5.4%. Concerning this clone itself: Its specificity is unknown. The sequence runs out 3 residues before the end of the CDR3; the remainder is reconstructed from the germline J gene. The sample holds other DNA sequences that translate to the same CDR3.

This TCR derives from a person between 18 and 70 years old in good health. The genes are TRBV7-6 and TRBJ2-1, with TRBD2 identical over 8 bases. The sequencing sample was made of peripheral blood mononuclear cells. The CDR3 bases that were read are TGTGCCAGCAGCTTATACCCCCCAGCGGGAGCCGAGAATGAG. It specifies CASSLYPPAGAENE. The complete CDR3 sequence is CASSLYPPAGAENEQFF.